This TCR beta chain was identified in a study of cytotoxic CD8 clonotypes in ibrutinib-treated CLL. General study findings and limits: Under therapy, public clonotypes either contracted or stayed stable, and they were uncommon.

This clone was counted a few times. Its antigen is not known. Assay used: immunoSEQ multiplex PCR; TCRdb lists only in-frame clones, some missing. The table lists over 250,000 clones, roughly 76% of them singletons. Germline-derived CDR1 and CDR2 are MGHRA and YSYEKL. The CDR3 loop spans 17 amino acids. The ends were cut back, 2 bases at V and 0 bases at J, with 17 bases in the middle. This clonotype originated in a human donor with chronic lymphocytic leukemia. V usage is TRBV4-1 and J usage is TRBJ2-7; either TRBD1 or TRBD2 may fit D (5 bases each). Sequencing used PBMCs, obtained at disease progression, from a patient treated with ibrutinib. In nucleotides, the CDR3 is TGCGCCAGCAGCCAAAGGGAAACGGGACCACTCTCCTACGAGCAGTACTTC. Translation gives CASSQRETGPLSYEQYF.